This T cell receptor (beta chain) was identified during a study of cytotoxic CD8 clonotypes in ibrutinib-treated CLL. A word on this clone: Its target is not known.

Clones were read by immunoSEQ multiplex PCR, and TCRdb kept only the in-frame ones, dropping some. The sample consists of about 35,000 clones, 60% to 80% of them appearing once. CDR3 length equals 15 residues. Trimming removed 4 bases from V and 3 bases from J, with 13 bases in between. Germline CDR1 and CDR2: LNHDA and SQIVND (reference sequence). General observations from the study: Having risen at ibrutinib response, clonality had fallen back toward baseline by progression.

Source: PBMCs, taken at disease progression, from a patient treated with ibrutinib. The receptor's source is a human donor with chronic lymphocytic leukemia. This chain links TRBV19 with TRBJ1-5; a weak D match, TRBD1 (5 bases). The CDR3 spells CASSKWDGYNQPQHF. DNA for the CDR3: TGTGCCAGTAGTAAGTGGGACGGTTACAATCAGCCCCAGCATTTT.